The 30 T cell receptor beta chains below were found in one sample sequenced in a study of blood T cell repertoires in COVID-19. Sequencing used immunoSEQ multiplex PCR; TCRdb keeps in-frame clones, though not all of them. The sample records about 410,000 clones, approximately 91% being singletons. Sequenced material: peripheral blood. The receptors shown here come from a woman in her forties with COVID-19, enrolled during active disease.

The chain has TRBV19 and TRBJ2-3, with TRBD2 matching over 14 bases. This CDR3 spans 14 amino acids. Looked up from germline, CDR1 is LNHDA and CDR2 is SQIVND (reference sequence). V dropped 8 bases and J dropped 5; count of bases not matched to a gene: 3. The DNA of the CDR3 is TGTGCCAGTTCGACTAGCGGGGGGGGAGATACGCAGTATTTT. It specifies CASSTSGGGDTQYF.

The rearrangement uses TRBV11-3 and TRBJ2-4; D might be TRBD2 (5 bases). The CDR3 totals 16 residues. V lost 1 base to trimming and J lost 0 bases, with 10 bases between them. CDR1 is SGHNT, CDR2 YENEEA, per germline. The CDR3 DNA follows: TGTGCCAGCAGCTTAGGTGGGAGTGGAGCCAAAAACATTCAGTACTTC. Amino acid sequence: CASSLGGSGAKNIQYF.

The V call is TRBV27, the J call TRBJ2-5; 8 bases fit TRBD2. Germline V gives CDR1 MNHEY, CDR2 SMNVEV (reference sequence). Unmatched junction bases numbered 13, after V lost 2 bases and J lost 5 bases. The CDR3 runs to 17 residues. The CDR3 reads CASSLRRGATFSETQYF. The CDR3 DNA sequence: TGTGCCAGCAGTTTACGGCGGGGGGCGACTTTTTCCGAGACCCAGTACTTC.

The J gene is TRBJ2-7, the V gene TRBV5-1, with 8 bases matching TRBD1. Germline lookup yields CDR1 SGHRS and CDR2 YFSETQ. The J segment lost 5 bases and the V segment lost 2 bases, leaving 12 bases of the junction unmatched. This CDR3 comprises 16 residues. The CDR3 sequence is CASSFYAGTGVDEQYF. The CDR3 DNA is TGCGCCAGCAGCTTCTACGCGGGGACAGGCGTCGACGAGCAGTACTTC.

This chain links TRBV6-5 with TRBJ1-6, with D tentatively TRBD1 (5 bases). The germline gives CDR1 MNHEY, CDR2 SVGAGI. There are 15 residues in the CDR3. The V end lost 0 bases, the J end lost 8 bases, and 11 bases lay between the germline ends. CDR3 region: CASSYSMGGHSPLHF. The CDR3 DNA reads TGTGCCAGCAGTTACTCGATGGGGGGTCATTCACCCCTCCACTTT.

The chain couples TRBV2 to TRBJ2-1, with D hard to call. Per germline, CDR1 SNHLY and CDR2 FYNNEI. The CDR3 is 12 residues long. V was cut by 1 base and J by 7 bases, with 5 bases left in between. This CDR3 is CASSEDPNEQFF. The DNA for the CDR3 is TGTGCCAGCAGTGAAGATCCAAATGAGCAGTTCTTC.

The chain is built from TRBV6-5 and TRBJ1-2, with D perhaps matching TRBD1 (6 bases). The CDR3 has 14 amino acids. The V gene lost 6 bases and the J gene lost 4 bases, with 15 bases spanning the gap. The germline V gene has CDR1 MNHEY and CDR2 SVGAGI. CDR3 sequence reads: CASSPTDRSYGYTF. In DNA form, the CDR3 reads TGTGCCAGCAGCCCCACAGACAGGAGCTATGGCTACACCTTC.

The CDR3 DNA reads as TGTGCCAGCAGCCAAGAGGGGGCGTGGGGAGATACGCAGTATTTT. It translates to CASSQEGAWGDTQYF. The J gene is TRBJ2-3, the V gene TRBV3-1 (or the pseudogene TRBV3-2); a possible D gene is TRBD1 (6 bases). This CDR3 spans 15 amino acids. The V and J ends lost 0 bases and 5 bases respectively, with 12 bases between them. Germline CDR1 is LGHDT and CDR2 is YNNKEL (reference sequence).

The chain joins TRBV28 to TRBJ1-1; possibly TRBD1 for D (6 bases). Trimming removed 6 bases from V and 0 bases from J, with 11 bases in between. Germline V lookup: CDR1 MDHEN, CDR2 SYDVKM. The CDR3 consists of 14 residues. CDR3 protein: CASSRQVLNTEAFF. The CDR3 DNA reads TGTGCCAGCAGCCGACAGGTATTGAACACTGAAGCTTTCTTT.

The V gene is TRBV7-9, the J gene TRBJ1-5; TRBD1 is a possible D gene (5 bases). With 3 bases removed from V and 2 bases from J, the gap between germline ends came to 14 bases. Germline assignment: CDR1 SEHNR and CDR2 FQNEAQ (reference sequence). The CDR3 is 16 amino acids. DNA for the CDR3: TGTGCCAGCAGCTTTGGGACTTCCTTGGGCAATCAGCCCCAGCATTTT. Protein product: CASSFGTSLGNQPQHF.

As for this clone: This sample includes further DNA sequences coding for the same CDR3. This chain joins TRBV7-2 and TRBJ1-2; 9 nucleotides agree with TRBD1. Germline V gene lookup returns CDR1 SGHTA and CDR2 FQGNSA. With 4 bases clipped from V and 4 bases from J, the junction kept 1 base outside the gene matches. CDR3 length: 13 amino acids. CDR3 nucleotides: TGTGCCAGCAGCTCGGGACAGGGCTATGGCTACACCTTC. Amino acids: CASSSGQGYGYTF.

The chain is built from TRBV7-2 and TRBJ1-2, with 7 bases fitting TRBD1. The V gene's germline CDR1 is SGHTA and CDR2 FQGNSA. The CDR3 length is 15 residues. After removal of 1 base from V and 6 bases from J, the junction contained 8 bases not matched to a gene. In DNA, the CDR3 is TGTGCCAGCAGCTTAGGAGCAGGGGGGAGAAATGGCTACACCTTC. As protein: CASSLGAGGRNGYTF.

V gene TRBV6-2 or TRBV6-3 combines with J gene TRBJ1-5; TRBD1 aligns across 7 bases. This CDR3 has 15 residues. Germline V lookup: CDR1 MNHEY, CDR2 SVGEGT. Trimming at V came to 6 bases and at J to 6 bases, leaving 11 bases not matched to a gene. The CDR3 DNA reads TGTGCCAGCAGCCCCGGGCAGGGGGTGAGTCAGCCCCAGCATTTT. Its translation: CASSPGQGVSQPQHF.

The chain is built from TRBV20-1 and TRBJ2-7; 7 positions match TRBD2. The junction had 7 bases not matched to a gene; V was cut back by 3 bases and J by 2 bases. This CDR3 region has 14 residues. CDR1 and CDR2 (germline): DFQATT, SNEGSKA (reference sequence). The CDR3 loop reads CSASAAGVAYEQYF. The CDR3 region has the DNA TGCAGTGCTAGTGCGGCGGGAGTTGCCTACGAGCAGTACTTC.

The rearrangement uses TRBV9 and TRBJ1-1; no clear D. This CDR3 has 15 residues. Germline V gene lookup returns CDR1 SGDLS and CDR2 YYNGEE. The germline V and J ends were trimmed by 2 bases and 1 base, with 12 bases remaining between them. For the CDR3, the DNA is TGTGCCAGCAGCGTCGAAGGGCGGGGGAACACTGAAGCTTTCTTT. It codes for CASSVEGRGNTEAFF.

The gene calls are TRBV18 and TRBJ1-6; D gene uncertain. In germline, CDR1 is KGHSH, CDR2 LQKENI. This CDR3 has 14 residues. With 3 bases removed from V and 9 bases from J, the gap between germline ends came to 12 bases. The CDR3 DNA reads as TGTGCCAGCTCACCCTATCTCTCCGGTTCACCCCTCCACTTT. It translates to CASSPYLSGSPLHF.

The chain is built from TRBV7-2 and TRBJ2-1; 12 nucleotides line up with TRBD2. This CDR3 spans 15 amino acids. Germline V gives CDR1 SGHTA, CDR2 FQGNSA. J was trimmed by 7 bases and V by 3 bases; bases with no gene match: 4. The chain's CDR3 is CASSLTSGSGNEQFF. Written as DNA, the CDR3 is TGTGCCAGCAGCTTGACTAGCGGGAGTGGTAATGAGCAGTTCTTC.

This sequence joins TRBV5-1 and TRBJ1-1; D is ambiguous. V was trimmed by 4 bases and J by 11 bases, leaving 24 bases between them. Germline assignment: CDR1 SGHRS and CDR2 YFSETQ. This CDR3 spans 15 amino acids. The DNA for the CDR3 is TGCGCCAGCAGCCCTAATCAAATACCGGGATCTAGGGCTTTCTTT. Encoded protein: CASSPNQIPGSRAFF.

The V gene is TRBV27, the J gene TRBJ2-5; the match to TRBD2 covers 11 bases. Germline V gene sequence: CDR1 MNHEY, CDR2 SMNVEV (reference sequence). V shed 4 bases, J shed 4 bases, and the junction held 8 bases outside the gene matches. This CDR3 is 16 amino acids long. The CDR3 spells CASSSLSGGARETQYF. The CDR3 region has the DNA TGTGCCAGCAGTTCCCTTAGCGGGGGGGCCAGAGAGACCCAGTACTTC.

The gene calls are TRBV5-6 and TRBJ1-2; D not resolved. The germline gives CDR1 SGHDT, CDR2 YYEEEE. V shed 0 bases and J shed 5 bases, with 8 bases lying between them. The CDR3 runs to 13 residues. Here the CDR3 reads CASSLGGNYGYTF. The CDR3 bases are TGTGCCAGCAGCTTGGGCGGGAATTATGGCTACACCTTC. Full variable domain (remainder filled in from reference TRBV5-6 and TRBJ1-2): DAGVTQSPTHLIKTRGQQVTLRCSPKSGHDTVSWYQQALGQGPQFIFQYYEEEERQRGNFPDRFSGHQFPNYSSELNVNALLLGDSALYLCASSLGGNYGYTFGSGTRLTVV.

This chain links TRBV19 with TRBJ1-2; D unclear. CDR3 length equals 14 residues. V lost 3 bases and J lost 0, with 8 bases in between. Per germline, CDR1 LNHDA and CDR2 SQIVND (reference sequence). The CDR3 region has the DNA TGTGCCAGTAGTATGGGAGGCGCTAACTATGGCTACACCTTC. It encodes CASSMGGANYGYTF.

The chain combines TRBV7-9 with TRBJ1-6, with no clear D. The V gene lost 4 bases and the J gene lost 7 bases, with 5 bases spanning the gap. Germline V lookup: CDR1 SEHNR, CDR2 FQNEAQ (reference sequence). CDR3 length equals 12 residues. The chain's CDR3 is CASSSRNSPLHF. DNA of the CDR3: TGTGCCAGCAGCTCCAGAAATTCACCCCTCCACTTT.

J is TRBJ1-5 and V is TRBV19; the D gene is possibly TRBD1 (5 bases). Germline assignment: CDR1 LNHDA and CDR2 SQIVND (reference sequence). Trimming cost V 7 bases and J 7 bases, with 17 bases left between them. This CDR3 comprises 14 residues. The CDR3 region has the DNA TGTGCCAGTATCTCCGGGAGGGGCAGCCAGCCCCAGCATTTT. Protein product: CASISGRGSQPQHF.

The chain has TRBV9 and TRBJ1-1, with D possibly TRBD1 on 5 matching bases. The V and J ends lost 1 base and 6 bases respectively, with 16 bases between them. There are 15 residues in the CDR3. Germline V gives CDR1 SGDLS, CDR2 YYNGEE. The CDR3 is CASSVFGATGSEAFF. CDR3 bases: TGTGCCAGCAGCGTATTTGGGGCCACAGGATCTGAAGCTTTCTTT.

The chain links TRBV11-2 to TRBJ1-4, with D perhaps matching TRBD1 (6 bases). Looked up from germline, CDR1 is SGHAT and CDR2 is FQNNGV. Trimming took 5 bases from V and 7 from J, leaving 17 bases between them. The CDR3 covers 15 residues. In nucleotides, the CDR3 is TGTGCCAGCAGCCGAGAGGTGGGGGCGCGTGAAAAACTGTTTTTT. Amino acid sequence: CASSREVGAREKLFF.

The CDR3 region has the DNA TGTGCCACCAGCCCCCGCCCGGACAGAAACTACGAGCAGTACTTC. Encoded protein: CATSPRPDRNYEQYF. This rearrangement joins TRBV15 to TRBJ2-7, with TRBD1 as a possible D gene (6 bases). V dropped 5 bases and J dropped 3 bases, with 17 bases sitting between them. CDR3 length equals 15 residues. Germline V gene sequence: CDR1 LNHNV, CDR2 YYDKDF (reference sequence). Variable domain in full (rest from reference TRBV15 and TRBJ2-7): DAMVIQNPRYQVTQFGKPVTLSCSQTLNHNVMYWYQQKSSQAPKLLFHYYDKDFNNEADTPDNFQSRRPNTSFCFLDIRSPGLGDTAMYLCATSPRPDRNYEQYFGPGTRLTVT.

This chain uses TRBV28 with TRBJ1-5; D is undetermined. This CDR3 has 16 amino acids. Germline values: CDR1 MDHEN, CDR2 SYDVKM. The V end was cut by 4 bases, the J end by 2 bases, with 15 bases between. The CDR3 bases are TGTGCCAGCAGTTCATGGATTGGCATGGGCAATCAGCCCCAGCATTTT. Translation: CASSSWIGMGNQPQHF.

The rearrangement joins TRBV6-5 to TRBJ1-5; D call uncertain. CDR1 and CDR2 from the germline V gene are MNHEY and SVGAGI. V shed 6 bases and J shed 2 bases, with 8 bases lying between them. The CDR3 contains 13 residues. This CDR3 is CASRGVGNQPQHF. Written as DNA, the CDR3 is TGTGCCAGCAGGGGAGTTGGCAATCAGCCCCAGCATTTT.

The chain carries TRBV10-3 and TRBJ2-4, with D possibly TRBD2 on 7 matching bases. Trimming removed 8 bases at V and 6 bases at J, with 14 bases between. CDR1 and CDR2 (germline): ENHRY, SYGVKD. There are 13 residues in the CDR3. The CDR3 DNA reads TGTGCCATCGGGACGGGGGGCGGAAACATTCAGTACTTC. Protein product: CAIGTGGGNIQYF.

The rearrangement links TRBV9 to TRBJ1-2, with 7 bases matching TRBD1. The CDR3 contains 15 residues. Germline assignment: CDR1 SGDLS and CDR2 YYNGEE. V was pared by 0 bases and J by 6 bases, with 8 bases of the junction left unmatched. The CDR3 loop reads CASSVATGEWNGYTF. The DNA for the CDR3 is TGTGCCAGCAGCGTAGCAACAGGGGAATGGAATGGCTACACCTTC.